The TCR beta chain under discussion was sequenced for a study of shared clonotypes between healthy human individuals. In the study overall: Donor ages ranged 18 to 49 years: a couple of women, a few men.

The V gene lost 1 base and the J gene lost 6 bases, with 16 bases spanning the gap. Germline assignment: CDR1 KGHSH and CDR2 LQKENI. The CDR3 has 15 residues. Libraries were prepared by immunoSEQ multiplex PCR; TCRdb keeps only in-frame clonotypes and omits some of them. The table lists roughly 2.4 million clones, approximately 94% of them singletons. The TCR was taken from a man between 18 and 29 years old in good health. This chain links TRBV18 with TRBJ2-7; maybe TRBD2 (5 bases). The sequencing sample was made of naive CD4+ T cells sorted from blood. Subset of the sample: CD45RA+ positively selected. CDR3 in DNA: TGTGCCAGCTCACCACAAAATAGCGCTTCGGGCGAGCAGTACTTC. It yields the protein CASSPQNSASGEQYF.